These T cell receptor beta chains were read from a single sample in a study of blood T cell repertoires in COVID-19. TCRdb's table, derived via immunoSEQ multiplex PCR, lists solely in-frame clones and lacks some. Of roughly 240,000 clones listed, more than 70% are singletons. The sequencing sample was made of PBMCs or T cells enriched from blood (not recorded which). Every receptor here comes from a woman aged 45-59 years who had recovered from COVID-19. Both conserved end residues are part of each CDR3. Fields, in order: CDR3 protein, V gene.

CDR3aa: CASSPQSRNTEAFF; v_gene: TRBV18
CDR3aa: CASSQIYRGSYEQYF; v_gene: TRBV5-8
CDR3aa: CASSYGTDPGLYGYTF; v_gene: TRBV6-5
CDR3aa: CASSPGGRGEKLFF; v_gene: TRBV3-1/TRBV3-2
CDR3aa: CASSPDYEQFF; v_gene: TRBV7-9
CDR3aa: CSVVYLTENTEAFF; v_gene: TRBV29-1
CDR3aa: CASSLVSGGSSGNTIYF; v_gene: TRBV5-1
CDR3aa: CASSLTGALAKNIQYF; v_gene: TRBV11-2
CDR3aa: CASSLDRANSPLHF; v_gene: TRBV11-2
CDR3aa: CASSQGLRSQETQYF; v_gene: TRBV4-3
CDR3aa: CASTEWADSYTIYF; v_gene: TRBV6-1
CDR3aa: CASIGGANTGELFF; v_gene: TRBV6-5
CDR3aa: CASSAGTGNTEAFF; v_gene: TRBV19
CDR3aa: CASSFGDRAFQPQHF; v_gene: TRBV7-9
CDR3aa: CSGAQGGSGELFF; v_gene: TRBV29-1
CDR3aa: CAWINGIGGFAGELFF; v_gene: TRBV30
CDR3aa: CASSYSTGGSAEAFF; v_gene: TRBV6-2/TRBV6-3
CDR3aa: CASSQQGLTNEKLFF; v_gene: TRBV28
CDR3aa: CASSPTGTGFHEQYF; v_gene: TRBV5-4
CDR3aa: CASSLVGTAIYEQYF; v_gene: TRBV11-2
CDR3aa: CASSRGIGYGYTF; v_gene: TRBV10-1
CDR3aa: CASSLFLLETGDYEQYF; v_gene: TRBV28